The count of the clone carrying this TCR beta chain is one. The data are from a study of blood T cell repertoires in COVID-19. At the level of the study: Sample material is recorded as cDNA or gDNA derived from T cells, B-cell-depleted T cells, or PBMCs.

The CDR3 extends over 16 amino acids. V was shortened by 1 base and J by 1 base, with 12 bases between the two germline ends. Germline CDR1 is SGHVS and CDR2 is FQNEAQ. Under the authors' procedure: Quantification of nucleated cells was approximated via reference gene primer amplification. Only in-frame clones appear in the TCRdb table, and some are missing; sequencing was by immunoSEQ multiplex PCR. V, J and clone size derive from that table, while D and trimming were established from the DNA sequence. The sample contains 470,000 or so clones, roughly 85% of which appear only once. This clonotype was sampled from a human donor in a cohort sampled during active COVID-19. The chain uses TRBV7-8 and TRBJ2-3; D possibly corresponds to TRBD2 (6 bases). The sample was peripheral blood. CDR3 sequence: CASSLVGGMGTDTQYF. The DNA for the CDR3 is TGTGCCAGCAGCTTAGTGGGCGGGATGGGCACAGATACGCAGTATTTT.